The rows below give T cell receptor beta chains drawn from one sample of a study of blood T cell repertoires in COVID-19. TCRdb's table, derived via immunoSEQ multiplex PCR, lists solely in-frame clones and lacks some. Altogether roughly 150,000 clones are present, around nine tenths being singletons, with the ten largest covering more than 5%. Sequenced material: peripheral blood. The receptors come from a human donor in a cohort sampled during active COVID-19. Each CDR3 is given with its conserved first and last residue. The D gene is left open where the match is weak. Where a row states a size, it is once, few, many or the class of an expanded clone; other rows omit it.

v_call	d_call	clone_size	j_call	cdr3_aa	cdr3_nt
TRBV4-2	TRBD2	-	TRBJ2-1	CASSQPGEGAENEQFF	TGTGCCAGCAGCCAACCCGGGGAGGGAGCAGAGAATGAGCAGTTCTTC
TRBV4-1	-	-	TRBJ2-1	CASSQDPAGNEQFF	TGCGCCAGCAGCCAAGACCCGGCGGGCAATGAGCAGTTCTTC
TRBV5-1	-	-	TRBJ2-7	CASSWDGALGGRYEQYF	TGCGCCAGCAGCTGGGATGGGGCATTGGGGGGGCGCTACGAGCAGTACTTC
TRBV3-1/TRBV3-2	-	medium-sized	TRBJ2-2	CASSQGSGTGELFF	TGTGCCAGCAGCCAAGGGAGCGGCACCGGGGAGCTGTTTTTT
TRBV12-3/TRBV12-4	-	-	TRBJ1-1	CASSFVNTEAFF	TGTGCCAGCAGTTTCGTTAACACTGAAGCTTTCTTT
TRBV4-1	TRBD1	-	TRBJ1-2	CASSPPWDRDGYTF	TGCGCCAGCAGCCCCCCGTGGGACAGAGATGGCTACACCTTC
TRBV5-1	-	-	TRBJ1-1	CASSLATGGNTEAFF	TGCGCCAGCAGCTTGGCGACCGGGGGAAACACTGAAGCTTTCTTT
TRBV7-3	-	-	TRBJ2-3	CASSEVGGRADTQYF	TGTGCCAGCAGCGAAGTGGGGGGTAGGGCAGATACGCAGTATTTT
TRBV19	-	-	TRBJ2-2	CASSMLWGPGTGELFF	TGTGCCAGTAGTATGTTATGGGGGCCCGGCACCGGGGAGCTGTTTTTT
TRBV12-5	TRBD1	once	TRBJ1-2	CASGLDRVGYGYTF	TGTGCTAGTGGTCTTGACAGGGTGGGCTATGGCTACACCTTC
TRBV7-2	TRBD2	-	TRBJ2-7	CASSLASGRVLKQYF	TGTGCCAGCAGCCTAGCTAGCGGGAGGGTTTTGAAGCAGTACTTC
TRBV11-2	TRBD1	-	TRBJ2-7	CASSLGTGLHEQYF	TGTGCCAGCAGCCTAGGGACAGGGCTCCACGAGCAGTACTTC
TRBV28	-	-	TRBJ2-7	CASSSYRVYEQYF	TGTGCCAGCAGTTCCTACAGGGTCTACGAGCAGTACTTC
TRBV7-7	TRBD1	-	TRBJ2-7	CASSIGTGSSYEQYF	TGTGCCAGCAGCATAGGGACAGGGAGCTCCTACGAGCAGTACTTC
TRBV20-1	TRBD2	few	TRBJ2-3	CSASPSGGRIHTQYF	TGCAGTGCTAGTCCCTCTGGCGGGAGGATCCATACGCAGTATTTT
TRBV5-4	-	many	TRBJ2-7	CASSSAYEQYF	TGTGCCAGCAGCTCGGCCTACGAGCAGTACTTC
TRBV4-2	TRBD1	-	TRBJ2-3	CASSRTGTDRDTQYF	TGTGCCAGCAGCCGCACGGGGACAGACCGAGATACGCAGTATTTT
TRBV7-9	TRBD2	-	TRBJ2-1	CASSLGTGGRNNEQFF	TGTGCCAGCAGCTTAGGGACGGGAGGGCGCAACAATGAGCAGTTCTTC
TRBV25-1	-	-	TRBJ1-2	CASSERGSRYGYTF	TGTGCCAGCAGTGAACGCGGGTCGAGATATGGCTACACCTTC
TRBV19	TRBD1	-	TRBJ2-7	CASSSPGTGSSYEQYF	TGTGCCAGTAGCTCACCCGGGACAGGTTCCTCCTACGAGCAGTACTTC
TRBV2	-	once	TRBJ2-5	CASRLVKETQYF	TGTGCCAGCCGTCTAGTAAAAGAGACCCAGTACTTC
TRBV11-2	-	few	TRBJ2-7	CASSLGTGAISYEQYF	TGTGCCAGCAGCTTGGGCACGGGAGCGATCTCCTACGAGCAGTACTTC
TRBV30	TRBD1	-	TRBJ1-1	CAQTTGVNTEAFF	TGTGCCCAAACTACAGGGGTGAACACTGAAGCTTTCTTT
TRBV5-4	TRBD2	-	TRBJ2-3	CASSPGLEVRDTQYF	TGTGCCAGCAGCCCGGGACTAGAGGTTCGCGATACGCAGTATTTT
TRBV2	TRBD1	-	TRBJ1-4	CASSPGTGARSEKLFF	TGTGCCAGCAGTCCCGGGACAGGGGCAAGGAGTGAAAAACTGTTTTTT
TRBV5-6	-	-	TRBJ1-1	CASSRRQNTEAFF	TGTGCCAGCAGCCGTCGACAGAACACTGAAGCTTTCTTT
TRBV21-1	-	-	TRBJ2-5	CASTGTPTSGRAGETQYF	TGTGCCAGCACTGGGACCCCGACTAGCGGGAGGGCCGGGGAGACCCAGTACTTC
TRBV7-9	-	few	TRBJ1-5	CASGAQDQPQHF	TGTGCCAGTGGGGCTCAAGACCAGCCCCAGCATTTT
TRBV24-1	TRBD2	few	TRBJ2-1	CATSGPLALNEQFF	TGTGCCACCAGTGGCCCACTAGCGCTGAATGAGCAGTTCTTC
TRBV6-1	TRBD1	few	TRBJ1-2	CASSEGTGTGAYGYTF	TGTGCCAGCAGTGAAGGGACAGGGACCGGGGCCTATGGCTACACCTTC
TRBV19	-	-	TRBJ2-6	CASSLVGVSGANVLTF	TGTGCCAGTAGTCTTGTAGGGGTCTCTGGGGCCAACGTCCTGACTTTC
TRBV9	TRBD2	-	TRBJ2-2	CASSALRAGGPGELFF	TGTGCCAGCAGCGCATTGAGAGCGGGGGGGCCCGGGGAGCTGTTTTTT
TRBV9	TRBD1	-	TRBJ2-2	CASSVAGQGVTGELFF	TGTGCCAGCAGCGTAGCCGGACAGGGGGTCACCGGGGAGCTGTTTTTT
TRBV7-6	TRBD1	-	TRBJ2-3	CASSLDHGQGATDTQYF	TGTGCCAGCAGCCTCGACCATGGACAGGGGGCAACAGATACGCAGTATTTT
TRBV2	TRBD2	-	TRBJ2-1	CASATGTSGRNEQFF	TGTGCCAGCGCCACCGGGACTAGCGGTAGAAATGAGCAGTTCTTC
TRBV7-8	TRBD2	-	TRBJ2-5	CASSLAGRETQYF	TGTGCCAGCAGTCTAGCGGGAAGGGAGACCCAGTACTTC
TRBV19	-	-	TRBJ2-4	CASSYPGGAKNIQYF	TGTGCCAGTAGTTACCCAGGAGGGGCCAAAAACATTCAGTACTTC
TRBV7-2	-	-	TRBJ1-1	CASSRTTNTESFF	TGTGCCAGCAGTAGGACAACGAACACTGAATCTTTCTTT
TRBV11-2	-	-	TRBJ1-3	CASSTQSNSGNTIYF	TGTGCCAGCAGCACACAGAGTAACTCTGGAAACACCATATATTTT
TRBV11-2	TRBD1	-	TRBJ1-1	CASSQGANTEAFF	TGTGCCAGCAGTCAGGGGGCGAACACTGAAGCTTTCTTT
TRBV18	-	-	TRBJ2-3	CASSQTRSHADTQYF	TGTGCCAGCTCACAAACTAGATCTCACGCAGATACGCAGTATTTT
TRBV2	-	once	TRBJ2-1	CASSQGFDEQFF	TGTGCCAGCAGTCAGGGTTTCGATGAGCAGTTCTTC
TRBV7-2	-	-	TRBJ2-5	CASSLGGLRETQYF	TGTGCCAGCAGCTTAGGCGGATTACGGGAGACCCAGTACTTC
TRBV5-4	TRBD2	-	TRBJ2-1	CASTKLAGEQNEQFF	TGTGCCAGCACCAAACTAGCGGGAGAGCAAAATGAGCAGTTCTTC
TRBV19	TRBD1	-	TRBJ1-2	CASRGPDRENYGYTF	TGTGCCAGTAGGGGCCCCGACAGGGAAAACTATGGCTACACCTTC
TRBV28	-	-	TRBJ2-7	CASSLTTTSSYEQYF	TGTGCCAGCAGCCTCACTACGACTAGCTCCTACGAGCAGTACTTC
TRBV5-4	TRBD2	-	TRBJ2-5	CASSLAAGGGETQYF	TGTGCCAGCAGCTTGGCCGCGGGGGGCGGGGAGACCCAGTACTTC
TRBV19	TRBD1	-	TRBJ2-7	CASSNSLGQHYEQYF	TGTGCCAGTAGTAATTCCCTGGGACAGCACTACGAGCAGTACTTC
TRBV6-5	TRBD2	-	TRBJ2-2	CASSGTSGRGGELFF	TGTGCCAGTTCGGGGACTAGCGGGAGGGGGGGGGAGCTGTTTTTT
TRBV2	-	-	TRBJ2-5	CASSAFSLSGETQYF	TGTGCCAGCAGCGCATTCAGCCTTAGCGGAGAGACCCAGTACTTC
TRBV19	TRBD1	-	TRBJ2-7	CASGQGSHEQYF	TGTGCCAGCGGACAGGGAAGCCACGAGCAGTACTTC